This entry concerns a single T cell receptor (beta chain). Its target is unknown. These data are taken from a study of cytotoxic CD8 clonotypes in ibrutinib-treated CLL. Study context: Patient counts were 11 relapsed/refractory, roughly 15 treatment-naive and around 17 IGHV unmutated. Findings of the study overall: Few clonotypes were public, and these shrank or held steady under treatment. The study found baseline clonality above age-matched healthy donors, tracking circulating CD8+ T-cell counts.

V gave up 4 bases and J gave up 6 bases; unmatched junction bases: 6. This CDR3 has 14 amino acids. Germline V CDR1 and CDR2: SEHNR, FQNEAQ (reference sequence). Researchers set a sequencing depth target of 1 in 200,000 to 1 in 1 million T cells. Produced via immunoSEQ multiplex PCR; TCRdb's table is partial and in-frame only. Of under 45,000 clones in the sample, roughly 65% were seen once. The receptor's source is a human donor with chronic lymphocytic leukemia. The chain couples TRBV7-9 to TRBJ2-1; 7 positions match TRBD2. The input for sequencing was PBMCs, taken at disease progression, from a patient treated with ibrutinib. The CDR3 region is CASSSKREVNEQFF. DNA for the CDR3: TGTGCCAGCAGCTCCAAACGGGAGGTCAATGAGCAGTTCTTC.